The 23 T cell receptor beta chains given below trace back to one sample, sequenced in a study of a mutant IDH1 vaccine in newly diagnosed glioma. The table came from immunoSEQ multiplex PCR; TCRdb's copy has only in-frame clones and leaves some out. The sample lists fewer than 35,000 clones, 78% occurring once. No antigens are known for them. Time point described: week 35, safety follow-up. Every single dose of the vaccine, 300 ug of mutant IDH1 20-mer peptide, came with topical imiquimod. This material consisted of PBMCs, taken from a glioma patient whose treatment included an IDH1 peptide vaccine. These receptor sequences come from a woman aged 35 to 49 with glioma.

V gene TRBV30 combines with J gene TRBJ1-5, with 7 positions matching TRBD1. The CDR3 length is 14 residues. Unmatched junction bases numbered 8, after V lost 5 bases and J lost 4 bases. In germline, CDR1 is GTSNPN, CDR2 SVGIG (reference sequence). The CDR3 loop is CAWGRAGGNQPQHF. The CDR3 bases are TGTGCCTGGGGAAGGGCAGGGGGTAATCAGCCCCAGCATTTT.

The CDR3 here is CASSTGQGDGYTF. As DNA, the CDR3 is TGCGCCAGCAGCACCGGACAGGGGGATGGCTACACCTTC. The chain carries TRBV5-1 and TRBJ1-2; TRBD1 matches at 10 bases. V was clipped by 4 bases and J by 6 bases; unmatched bases: 3. This CDR3 is 13 amino acids long. The germline V gene encodes CDR1 SGHRS and CDR2 YFSETQ.

This rearrangement joins TRBV13 to TRBJ2-3; the D gene is possibly TRBD1 (6 bases). From germline, CDR1 is PRHDT and CDR2 FYEKMQ (reference sequence). The CDR3 has 14 residues. V lost 1 base and J lost 9, with 14 bases in between. Written as DNA, the CDR3 is TGTGCCAGCAGCTTAGAACAGGGTGGGGAGACGCAGTATTTT. Translating gives CASSLEQGGETQYF.

The chain carries TRBV4-1 and TRBJ2-5; D gene unclear. Per germline, CDR1 MGHRA and CDR2 YSYEKL. Trimming removed 0 bases from V and 5 bases from J, with 10 bases in between. This CDR3 has 14 amino acids. The CDR3 is CASSQERVRETQYF. The CDR3 coding sequence is TGCGCCAGCAGCCAAGAAAGGGTAAGGGAGACCCAGTACTTC.

This rearrangement joins TRBV11-3 to TRBJ2-2; D is ambiguous. Germline CDR1 and CDR2: SGHNT and YENEEA. The CDR3 is made up of 13 amino acids. Trimming removed 0 bases from V and 7 bases from J, with 6 bases in between. The chain's CDR3 is CASSLEQVGELFF. The CDR3 DNA sequence: TGTGCCAGCAGCTTAGAGCAGGTCGGGGAGCTGTTTTTT.

The rearrangement links TRBV25-1 to TRBJ1-4; 9 nucleotides match TRBD1. The germline CDR1 and CDR2 sequences are MGHDK and SYGVNS. V lost 7 bases and J lost 5; bases outside the gene matches: 5. The CDR3 contains 14 residues. The CDR3 DNA is TGTGCCAGCACCTCAGACAGGGGGAATGAAAAACTGTTTTTT. It specifies CASTSDRGNEKLFF.

This chain uses TRBV6-6 with TRBJ1-5; 12 bases match TRBD1. Trimming removed 6 bases from V and 6 bases from J; junction bases left unmatched: 6. The CDR3 runs 15 residues. The germline CDR1 and CDR2 sequences are MNHNY and SVGAGI (reference sequence). As DNA, the CDR3 is TGTGCCAGCAGCGCCGGGACAGGGGGCATTCAGCCCCAGCATTTT. Residues: CASSAGTGGIQPQHF.

This chain links TRBV7-2 with TRBJ2-3, with D possibly being TRBD2 (6 bases). This CDR3 has 12 amino acids. The germline V gene has CDR1 SGHTA and CDR2 FQGNSA. V was cut by 0 bases and J by 14 bases, with 12 bases left in between. The CDR3 here is CASSLARLEGYF. In nucleotides, the CDR3 is TGTGCCAGCAGCTTAGCGCGGCTGGAGGGGTATTTT.

The chain employs TRBV4-3 and TRBJ1-1; perhaps TRBD1 as D (6 bases). V lost 0 bases and J 12 bases, leaving 14 bases between the germline ends. CDR1 is LGHNA and CDR2 is YSLEER in the germline V gene. The CDR3 is 13 amino acids. The CDR3 spells CASSQDFRGGSFF. As DNA, the CDR3 is TGCGCCAGCAGCCAAGATTTCAGGGGAGGGTCTTTCTTT.

This sequence joins TRBV7-9 and TRBJ1-4; 7 bases agree with TRBD1. CDR3 size: 14 residues. Germline CDR1 is SEHNR and CDR2 is FQNEAQ (reference sequence). V dropped 6 bases and J dropped 8; count of bases not matched to a gene: 9. CDR3 sequence reads: CASRPTGVGEKLFF. DNA of the CDR3: TGTGCCAGCAGACCAACAGGGGTGGGGGAAAAACTGTTTTTT.

The chain recombines TRBV19 with TRBJ1-5; D possibly corresponds to TRBD1 (5 bases). The CDR3 has 15 residues. V was pared by 10 bases and J by 1 base, with 17 bases between. CDR1 is LNHDA and CDR2 is SQIVND in the germline V gene (reference sequence). CDR3 coding DNA: TGTGCCACTTCCGTGAGGGGAGGGAGCAATCAGCCCCAGCATTTT. It codes for CATSVRGGSNQPQHF.

This clone was counted only a few times. The chain couples TRBV5-1 to TRBJ2-5, with TRBD2 identical over 12 bases. This CDR3 has 16 amino acids. With 5 bases clipped from V and 1 base from J, the junction kept 6 bases outside the gene matches. The germline gives CDR1 SGHRS, CDR2 YFSETQ. CDR3 loop: CASRPLTSGGQETQYF. The CDR3 coding sequence is TGCGCCAGCAGACCCTTGACTAGCGGGGGCCAAGAGACCCAGTACTTC.

The table lists this clone with a few counts. This sequence joins TRBV30 and TRBJ2-5; 8 bases match TRBD1. This CDR3 has 14 residues. Unmatched junction bases numbered 6, after V lost 1 base and J lost 5 bases. The germline gives CDR1 GTSNPN, CDR2 SVGIG (reference sequence). The CDR3 spells CAWSGQGIGETQYF. CDR3 coding DNA: TGTGCCTGGAGTGGACAGGGGATTGGCGAGACCCAGTACTTC.

The rearrangement links TRBV29-1 to TRBJ1-1; 11 bases map to TRBD1. From germline, CDR1 is SQVTM and CDR2 ANQGSEA. The CDR3 is made up of 15 amino acids. V shed 4 bases, J shed 4 bases, and the junction held 8 bases outside the gene matches. The CDR3 DNA follows: TGCAGCGTTGTGGGAGGGACAGGGGGGGGCACTGAAGCTTTCTTT. Its protein product is CSVVGGTGGGTEAFF.

The chain has TRBV15 and TRBJ1-4; D is uncertain. V shed 0 bases and J shed 2 bases, with 7 bases lying between them. CDR3 length: 15 residues. Per the germline V gene, CDR1 is LNHNV and CDR2 is YYDKDF (reference sequence). The CDR3 is CATSRDTATNEKLFF. CDR3 bases: TGTGCCACCAGCAGAGATACCGCTACTAATGAAAAACTGTTTTTT.

This chain links TRBV2 with TRBJ2-1; maybe TRBD2 (6 bases). The CDR3 runs 12 residues. V was clipped by 6 bases and J by 9 bases, with 12 bases between them. Germline V gene sequence: CDR1 SNHLY, CDR2 FYNNEI. The CDR3 sequence: CASRGGGTEQFF. The CDR3 nucleotides read TGTGCCAGCAGGGGGGGTGGAACTGAGCAGTTCTTC. The entire variable domain, with the rest obtained from reference TRBV2 and TRBJ2-1, is as follows: EPEVTQTPSHQVTQMGQEVILRCVPISNHLYFYWYRQILGQKVEFLVSFYNNEISEKSEIFDDQFSVERPDGSNFTLKIRSTKLEDSAMYFCASRGGGTEQFFGPGTRLTVL.

This sequence joins TRBV7-9 and TRBJ2-1; 8 positions match TRBD1. The trim removed 6 bases at V and 9 bases at J, leaving 16 bases unmatched. From germline, CDR1 is SEHNR and CDR2 FQNEAQ (reference sequence). This CDR3 is 16 amino acids long. CDR3 nucleotides: TGTGCCAGCAGATCAAGGACAGGGAAAAAAAGTGTTGAGCAGTTCTTC. Its protein is CASRSRTGKKSVEQFF.

This clone was counted between two and nine times. The chain recombines TRBV30 with TRBJ2-3, with D unclear. Deletions cut 1 base from V and 4 bases from J, with 15 bases between. Germline CDR1 reads GTSNPN; CDR2 reads SVGIG (reference sequence). The CDR3 is 15 amino acids. The CDR3 DNA follows: TGTGCCTGGAGTGAAGGGAATTCACGTTCAGATACGCAGTATTTT. This sequence encodes CAWSEGNSRSDTQYF.

The rearrangement links TRBV9 to TRBJ2-7; possible D gene TRBD1, 6 bases. Trimming pared 0 bases from V and 0 bases from J, leaving 10 bases between. This CDR3 has 15 residues. Per the germline V gene, CDR1 is SGDLS and CDR2 is YYNGEE. CDR3 amino acids: CASSVGKQGSYEQYF. As DNA, the CDR3 is TGTGCCAGCAGCGTAGGTAAACAGGGCTCCTACGAGCAGTACTTC.

The CDR3 is CASSSNPFPEQYF. CDR3 sequence (DNA): TGTGCCAGCAGTTCTAACCCCTTCCCCGAGCAGTACTTC. The chain links TRBV7-2 to TRBJ2-7; D remains unclear. CDR3 length: 13 amino acids. Germline values: CDR1 SGHTA, CDR2 FQGNSA. Trimming removed 6 bases from V and 6 bases from J, with 15 bases in between.

The chain carries TRBV4-2 and TRBJ2-2; D is perhaps TRBD1 (6 bases). The V gene's germline CDR1 is LGHNA and CDR2 YNFKEQ. V was clipped by 1 base and J by 5 bases, with 11 bases between them. The CDR3 covers 15 residues. The CDR3 loop is CASSQAGVGTGELFF. CDR3 sequence (DNA): TGTGCCAGCAGCCAAGCAGGGGTGGGGACCGGGGAGCTGTTTTTT.

This clone occurred a few times. The rearrangement uses TRBV21-1 and TRBJ1-1; no check of the table's D call, TRBD1, against the DNA was made. TRBV21-1 is classified as a pseudogene. The CDR3 covers 13 residues. CDR3 sequence reads: CASSYREFTEAFF. The CDR3 DNA follows: TGTGCCAGCAGTTACAGGGAATTCACTGAAGCTTTCTTT.

The chain employs TRBV18 and TRBJ2-7, with TRBD1 matching over 8 bases. This CDR3 spans 13 amino acids. The J segment lost 5 bases and the V segment lost 4 bases, leaving 4 bases of the junction unmatched. Per the germline V gene, CDR1 is KGHSH and CDR2 is LQKENI. CDR3 sequence (DNA): TGTGCCAGCTCACGGACAGGGACCCACGAGCAGTACTTC. Translated, it gives CASSRTGTHEQYF.